Each of the 30 T cell receptor beta chains below was sequenced from the same sample in a study of OX40 agonist ivuxolimab in advanced cancers. Profiling relied on immunoSEQ multiplex PCR, and the TCRdb table lists in-frame clones only, not all of them. The table lists about 53,000 clones, roughly four fifths of them singletons. The starting material was CD4+ or CD8+ T cells sorted from blood, obtained in a trial of the OX40 agonist ivuxolimab. The receptors here all came from an adult with an advanced solid tumor such as melanoma, head and neck, liver or kidney cancer.

V is TRBV7-8 and J is TRBJ2-7, with D perhaps assigned TRBD1 or TRBD2 (5 bases each). The V gene lost 1 base and the J gene lost 7 bases, with 14 bases spanning the gap. CDR1 SGHVS and CDR2 FQNEAQ come from the germline V gene. This CDR3 region has 14 residues. The CDR3 reads CASSLVGGRSEQYF. CDR3 coding DNA: TGTGCCAGCAGCTTAGTTGGGGGACGGAGTGAGCAGTACTTC.

The rearrangement links TRBV18 to TRBJ2-7, with D possibly matching TRBD2 (6 bases). V was cut by 6 bases and J by 2 bases, with 17 bases left in between. The germline V gene encodes CDR1 KGHSH and CDR2 LQKENI. The CDR3 totals 15 residues. The CDR3 DNA is TGTGCCAGCTCGACGGGGCGGGGTTCTCCCTACGAGCAGTACTTC. Translation: CASSTGRGSPYEQYF.

The V and J genes are TRBV15 and TRBJ2-7; unclear D gene. Germline CDR1 is LNHNV and CDR2 is YYDKDF (reference sequence). The CDR3 runs to 13 residues. Trimming cost V 0 bases and J 4 bases, with 7 bases left between them. The DNA for the CDR3 is TGTGCCACCAGCAGAGATATCGGTTACGAGCAGTACTTC. Amino acids: CATSRDIGYEQYF. Looking up the rest from reference TRBV15 and TRBJ2-7 gives the full variable domain: DAMVIQNPRYQVTQFGKPVTLSCSQTLNHNVMYWYQQKSSQAPKLLFHYYDKDFNNEADTPDNFQSRRPNTSFCFLDIRSPGLGDTAMYLCATSRDIGYEQYFGPGTRLTVT.

This clone showed up just once. The gene calls are TRBV2 and TRBJ1-2, with D possibly being TRBD1 (6 bases). Germline CDR1 SNHLY, CDR2 FYNNEI. V was cut by 4 bases and J by 7 bases, with 10 bases left in between. This CDR3 is built from 12 residues. Here the CDR3 reads CASSVIGGGYTF. CDR3 bases: TGTGCCAGCAGTGTGATAGGGGGTGGCTACACCTTC.

The genes are TRBV7-2 and TRBJ2-1; weak D call: TRBD1 (5 bases). The CDR3 spans 13 residues. CDR1 and CDR2 (germline): SGHTA, FQGNSA. With 1 base removed from V and 4 bases from J, the gap between germline ends came to 5 bases. In DNA, the CDR3 is TGTGCCAGCAGCTTAGGACAGTACAATGAGCAGTTCTTC. It yields the protein CASSLGQYNEQFF. Drawing the rest from reference TRBV7-2 and TRBJ2-1, the complete variable domain is GAGVSQSPSNKVTEKGKDVELRCDPISGHTALYWYRQSLGQGLEFLIYFQGNSAPDKSGLPSDRFSAERTGGSVSTLTIQRTQQEDSAVYLCASSLGQYNEQFFGPGTRLTVL.

The J gene is TRBJ1-1, the V gene TRBV27, with D perhaps matching TRBD1 (6 bases). Trimming pared 2 bases from V and 7 bases from J, leaving 14 bases between. From germline, CDR1 is MNHEY and CDR2 SMNVEV (reference sequence). The CDR3 spans 14 residues. The CDR3 nucleotides are TGTGCCAGCAGTTTAACGGGACAAAGGGGTGAAGCTTTCTTT. Amino acid sequence: CASSLTGQRGEAFF.

The chain combines TRBV19 with TRBJ2-3; TRBD1 is a possible D gene (5 bases). The CDR3 is 15 residues long. Germline assignment: CDR1 LNHDA and CDR2 SQIVND (reference sequence). With 4 bases removed from V and 3 bases from J, the gap between germline ends came to 14 bases. CDR3 loop: CASSSGQSRTDTQYF. DNA for the CDR3: TGTGCCAGTAGTAGTGGACAAAGCAGGACAGATACGCAGTATTTT.

The genes are TRBV18 and TRBJ1-6; 7 positions match TRBD1. CDR1 is KGHSH and CDR2 is LQKENI in the germline V gene. After removal of 4 bases from V and 7 bases from J, the junction contained 7 bases not matched to a gene. The CDR3 runs to 15 residues. DNA of the CDR3: TGTGCCAGCTCACAAACGGGACAGCTAAATTCACCCCTCCACTTT. It is translated as CASSQTGQLNSPLHF.

J is TRBJ2-7 and V is TRBV10-1; 11 nucleotides match TRBD1. This CDR3 comprises 15 residues. Germline lookup yields CDR1 WNHNN and CDR2 SYGVQD (reference sequence). J gave up 3 bases and V 6 bases, and 7 bases lay outside the gene matches. The CDR3: CASSDGTGGIYEQYF. The CDR3 nucleotides read TGCGCCAGCAGCGACGGGACAGGGGGAATCTACGAGCAGTACTTC.

This clone was picked up one time. V gene TRBV30 combines with J gene TRBJ1-5, with 7 bases aligning to TRBD1. The CDR3 loop spans 16 amino acids. Per germline, CDR1 GTSNPN and CDR2 SVGIG (reference sequence). With V trimmed by 2 bases and J by 3 bases, 10 bases remained unmatched. This chain's CDR3 is CAWSPGRGRPNQPQHF. In nucleotides, the CDR3 is TGTGCCTGGAGTCCGGGGAGGGGGCGCCCCAATCAGCCCCAGCATTTT.

V and J are TRBV5-5 and TRBJ1-2; D ambiguous. CDR3 size: 12 residues. Germline V CDR1 and CDR2: SGHKS, YYEKEE (reference sequence). V lost 0 bases and J 2 bases, leaving 2 bases between the germline ends. CDR3: CASSLDNYGYTF. The CDR3 DNA reads as TGTGCCAGCAGCTTGGACAACTATGGCTACACCTTC.

V gene TRBV7-2 combines with J gene TRBJ2-3; 7 bases match TRBD1. Germline-derived CDR1 and CDR2 are SGHTA and FQGNSA. V lost 2 bases and J lost 3; bases outside the gene matches: 2. This CDR3 spans 14 amino acids. CDR3 nucleotide sequence: TGTGCCAGCAGCTTAACAGGGGTAACAGATACGCAGTATTTT. Translated, it gives CASSLTGVTDTQYF.

There are a few counts of this clone. The chain uses TRBV10-1 and TRBJ1-5; D uncertain. The germline gives CDR1 WNHNN, CDR2 SYGVQD (reference sequence). The CDR3 is made up of 11 amino acids. Trimming left V 5 bases short and J 7 bases short, with 6 bases between. The CDR3 here is CASSLDQPQHF. CDR3 sequence (DNA): TGCGCCAGCAGTCTAGACCAGCCCCAGCATTTT.

The chain employs TRBV6-4 and TRBJ1-6; D gene uncertain. V lost 6 bases and J 9 bases, leaving 15 bases between the germline ends. The CDR3 contains 14 residues. Germline CDR1 reads MRHNA; CDR2 reads SNTAGT. The CDR3 nucleotides are TGTGCCAGCAGGGGAGAGGCGGGATCTTCACCCCTCCACTTT. Protein: CASRGEAGSSPLHF.

The rearrangement links TRBV12-5 to TRBJ2-5; 12 bases map to TRBD2. There are 17 residues in the CDR3. Germline CDR1 and CDR2: LGHNT and FRNRAP. J was trimmed by 5 bases and V by 6 bases; bases with no gene match: 13. The CDR3 DNA sequence: TGTGCTAGTGGGCCAGGACTAGCGGGGCTTTCGGGGGAGACCCAGTACTTC. Translation: CASGPGLAGLSGETQYF.

CDR3 sequence (DNA): TGCGCCAGCAGCTTCGGGGCTAGCGGGAGAGGAGGGGCATCGGAGACCCAGTACTTC. Amino acids: CASSFGASGRGGASETQYF. The J gene is TRBJ2-5, the V gene TRBV5-1; 10 bases agree with TRBD2. CDR3 length: 19 residues. V lost 2 bases and J lost 5; bases outside the gene matches: 18. Germline CDR1 and CDR2: SGHRS and YFSETQ.

J is TRBJ1-2 and V is TRBV30; D might be TRBD1 (5 bases). The V end lost 1 base, the J end lost 4 bases, and 13 bases lay between the germline ends. The germline V gene has CDR1 GTSNPN and CDR2 SVGIG (reference sequence). This CDR3 has 14 amino acids. CDR3 DNA: TGTGCCTGGAGTGGGGGGGGACGAACCTATGGCTACACCTTC. Amino acid sequence: CAWSGGGRTYGYTF. The full variable domain, in which reference TRBV30 and TRBJ1-2 provide the parts outside the CDR3, is SQTIHQWPATLVQPVGSPLSLECTVEGTSNPNLYWYRQAAGRGLQLLFYSVGIGQISSEVPQNLSASRPQDRQFILSSKKLLLSDSGFYLCAWSGGGRTYGYTFGSGTRLTVV.

The chain recombines TRBV7-2 with TRBJ1-2; D is unclear. The CDR3 runs to 15 residues. The V and J ends lost 1 base and 8 bases respectively, with 17 bases between them. Germline V lookup: CDR1 SGHTA, CDR2 FQGNSA. CDR3 region: CASSLDHGPSGGYTF. The CDR3 DNA sequence: TGTGCCAGCAGCTTAGACCACGGTCCTTCGGGAGGCTACACCTTC.

V usage is TRBV30 and J usage is TRBJ2-3; D may match TRBD1 or TRBD2 (5 bases each). V gave up 1 base and J gave up 0 bases, with 14 bases separating them. The CDR3 extends over 16 amino acids. Germline V gene data show CDR1 as GTSNPN and CDR2 as SVGIG (reference sequence). CDR3 nucleotide sequence: TGTGCCTGGAGTGACCATGAATGGGACAGCACAGATACGCAGTATTTT. It specifies CAWSDHEWDSTDTQYF.

The genes are TRBV7-9 and TRBJ1-1; D not resolved. CDR1 and CDR2 from the germline V gene are SEHNR and FQNEAQ (reference sequence). V lost 3 bases to trimming and J lost 11 bases, with 16 bases between them. This CDR3 is built from 13 residues. This CDR3 reads CASSFRALSEAFF. The DNA for the CDR3 is TGTGCCAGCAGCTTCCGGGCCCTATCGGAGGCTTTCTTT.

The chain links TRBV6-1 to TRBJ1-3, with a possible D match to TRBD1 (5 bases). The CDR3 runs 14 residues. Trimming took 5 bases from V and 9 from J, leaving 17 bases between them. Germline CDR1 is MNHNS and CDR2 is SASEGT. In DNA, the CDR3 is TGTGCCAGCAGTTTGGGAGGGGATTCGGGCACCATATATTTT. This encodes CASSLGGDSGTIYF.

The chain carries TRBV7-2 and TRBJ2-7; D call uncertain. V lost 2 bases, J lost 0 bases, and 11 bases lay in between. Germline-derived CDR1 and CDR2 are SGHTA and FQGNSA. The CDR3 totals 15 residues. As DNA, the CDR3 is TGTGCCAGCAGCTTAACGACGAGGAGCTCCTACGAGCAGTACTTC. Translation: CASSLTTRSSYEQYF.

The V and J genes are TRBV7-9 and TRBJ2-2; 7 bases fit TRBD1. The CDR3 has 15 amino acids. V was pared by 5 bases and J by 1 base, with 4 bases of the junction left unmatched. The germline CDR1 and CDR2 sequences are SEHNR and FQNEAQ (reference sequence). The CDR3 loop is CASSPRTGNTGELFF. The CDR3 DNA reads as TGTGCCAGCAGCCCCAGGACAGGGAACACCGGGGAGCTGTTTTTT.

This chain joins TRBV30 and TRBJ2-3, with D perhaps matching TRBD1 or TRBD2 (5 bases each). The CDR3 is made up of 14 amino acids. V lost 4 bases and J 1 base, leaving 12 bases between the germline ends. Germline V CDR1 and CDR2: GTSNPN, SVGIG (reference sequence). As DNA, the CDR3 is TGTGCCTGGACGGGTATGGGGGGCACAGATACGCAGTATTTT. It encodes CAWTGMGGTDTQYF.

This clone was counted once. The chain links TRBV19 to TRBJ2-3, with D unclear. V lost 4 bases, J lost 8 bases, and 4 bases lay in between. The germline gives CDR1 LNHDA, CDR2 SQIVND (reference sequence). This CDR3 has 10 residues. The CDR3 reads CASSKGTQYF. CDR3 bases: TGTGCCAGTAGTAAGGGTACGCAGTATTTT.

The V and J genes are TRBV5-1 and TRBJ2-5, with D possibly TRBD1 on 5 matching bases. Trimming took 4 bases from V and 0 from J, leaving 10 bases between them. CDR1 is SGHRS, CDR2 YFSETQ, per germline. The CDR3 sequence is 14 residues long. CDR3 sequence reads: CASSPGSYQETQYF. DNA for the CDR3: TGCGCCAGCAGCCCAGGGTCGTACCAAGAGACCCAGTACTTC.

The V and J genes are TRBV10-1 and TRBJ2-3, with TRBD2 matching 8 bases. CDR1 is WNHNN, CDR2 SYGVQD, per germline (reference sequence). This CDR3 contains 14 residues. Trimming at V came to 4 bases and at J to 5 bases, leaving 5 bases not matched to a gene. The CDR3, as DNA: TGCGCCAGCAGTGGGGGGCTAGCGGGAGATACGCAGTATTTT. It is translated as CASSGGLAGDTQYF.

The V gene is TRBV5-1, the J gene TRBJ1-3, with unresolved D. V was clipped by 0 bases and J by 0 bases, with 7 bases between them. The CDR3 has 15 amino acids. Looked up from germline, CDR1 is SGHRS and CDR2 is YFSETQ. The CDR3 loop is CASSLDGDSGNTIYF. The CDR3 DNA is TGCGCCAGCAGCTTGGATGGGGACTCTGGAAACACCATATATTTT.

The J gene is TRBJ1-1, the V gene TRBV7-2; 9 bases match TRBD1. Germline CDR1 and CDR2: SGHTA and FQGNSA. J lost 2 bases, V lost 5 bases, and 6 bases had no gene match. The CDR3 spans 15 residues. This CDR3 is CASSEQGAVNTEAFF. The CDR3 DNA follows: TGTGCCAGCAGCGAACAGGGGGCAGTCAACACTGAAGCTTTCTTT.

As concerns this clone: This same CDR3 is encoded by further DNA sequences in the sample. The chain uses TRBV4-2 and TRBJ2-3, with D unclear. CDR1 LGHNA and CDR2 YNFKEQ come from the germline V gene. The germline V and J ends were trimmed by 3 bases and 4 bases, with 8 bases remaining between them. The CDR3 sequence is 13 residues long. This CDR3 reads CASSQNRPDTQYF. The CDR3 nucleotides read TGTGCCAGCAGCCAGAATCGCCCAGATACGCAGTATTTT.